This TCR beta chain was found in a study of regulatory T cells in long-lasting Graves disease. Germline V gene lookup returns CDR1 DFQATT and CDR2 SNEGSKA (reference sequence). The CDR3 loop spans 15 amino acids. Time point given: newly diagnosed GD, antithyroid drugs for less than 3 months. RNA isolated from PBMCs was used to make the TCR library. Both iRepertoire HTBI primers and Arm-PCR of CDR3 regions were used to build the TCR beta libraries. TCRdb redid the calling of the multiplex PCR reads with MiXCR, one entry per CDR3 protein. The data show roughly 440,000 distinct CDR3 sequences, 15% to 20% seen once. As to this clonotype: With a much larger clone just one base away, this may be a read error.

The sample was also linked to a second study, of T cells in Graves' hyperthyroidism and ophthalmopathy.

This sequence was found in a young woman with Graves disease. The rearrangement joins TRBV20-1 to TRBJ2-1; possibly TRBD1 for D (5 bases). The sequencing here drew on peripheral blood mononuclear cells (PBMCs), taken at new diagnosis, from a patient treated with antithyroid drugs. The CDR3: CSARTQESYYSEQFF. DNA of the CDR3: TGCAGTGCTAGAACACAGGAGTCCTACTACAGTGAGCAGTTCTTC.